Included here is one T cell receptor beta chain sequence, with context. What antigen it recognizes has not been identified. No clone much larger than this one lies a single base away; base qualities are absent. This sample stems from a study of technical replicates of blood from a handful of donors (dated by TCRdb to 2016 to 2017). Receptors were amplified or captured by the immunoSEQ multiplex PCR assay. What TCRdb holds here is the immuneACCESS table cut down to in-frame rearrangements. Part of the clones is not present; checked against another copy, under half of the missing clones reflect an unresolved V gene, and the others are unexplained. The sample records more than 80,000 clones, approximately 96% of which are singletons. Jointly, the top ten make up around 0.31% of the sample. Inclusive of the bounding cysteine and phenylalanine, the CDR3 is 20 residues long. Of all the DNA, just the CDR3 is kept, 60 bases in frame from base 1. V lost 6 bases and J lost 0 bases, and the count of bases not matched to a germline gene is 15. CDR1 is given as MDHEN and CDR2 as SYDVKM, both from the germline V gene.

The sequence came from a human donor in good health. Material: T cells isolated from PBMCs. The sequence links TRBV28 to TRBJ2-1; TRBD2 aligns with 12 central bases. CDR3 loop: CASRYTGGLAGTSSYNEQFF. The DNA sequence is TGTGCCAGCAGATACACCGGAGGACTAGCGGGGACAAGCTCCTACAATGAGCAGTTCTTC.